This is a list of T cell receptor beta chains from one sample in a study of human T cells and chemical hapten exposure. TCRdb called the RACE reads again in MiXCR, with one record for every CDR3 protein. The sample lists about 80,000 distinct CDR3 sequences, 13% to 15% occurring once. The sample here was whole blood, taken in connection with sensitization to the hapten diphenylcyclopropenone (DPC). The origin of the receptors is a woman aged 45-65 years with alopecia areata. Some clones in this sample may be carry-over from other donors' samples. CDR3s include the opening cysteine and the closing phenylalanine or tryptophan. A D gene is named only where the DNA matches it firmly. Expanded clones are given a class, and other clones once, few, many or no size at all.

clone_size j_call d_call v_call cdr3_nt cdr3_aa
- TRBJ2-1 TRBD1 TRBV5-5 TGTGCCAGCAGCCCCGGACAGGGCAATGAGCAGTTCTTC CASSPGQGNEQFF
many TRBJ1-3 - TRBV6-5 TGTGCCAGCAGGATCGGGCTCTCTGGAAACACCATATATTTT CASRIGLSGNTIYF
few TRBJ1-2 - TRBV5-6 TGTGCCAGCAGCTTGGGACAGTTATATGGCTACACCTTC CASSLGQLYGYTF
- TRBJ2-3 - TRBV19 TGTGCCAGTGGGACAAACACAGATACGCAGTATTTT CASGTNTDTQYF
- TRBJ2-3 TRBD2 TRBV20-1 TGCAGTGCTAGTACACTAGCGGTGACCACAGATACGCAGTATTTT CSASTLAVTTDTQYF
few TRBJ1-1 - TRBV7-9 TGTGCCAGCAGCTTAGACTATGCAGGATTGAACACTGAAGCTTTCTTT CASSLDYAGLNTEAFF
few TRBJ2-2 - TRBV6-6 TGTGCCAGCACGGCTAGGGGGAGCACCGGGGAGCTGTTTTTT CASTARGSTGELFF
- TRBJ2-1 - TRBV28 TGTGCCAGCAGCACCGGGAATGAGCAGTTCTTC CASSTGNEQFF
many TRBJ1-1 - TRBV2 TGTGCCAGCAGTGTCAGGAGGTCTGACACTGAAGCTTTCTTT CASSVRRSDTEAFF
- TRBJ2-7 - TRBV7-2 TGTGCCAGCAGCTCTGTAACAGGGAGCTACGAGCAGTACTTC CASSSVTGSYEQYF
- TRBJ2-3 - TRBV27 TGTGCCAGCAGTTTATCTAGGGACGGAGCGGCAGATACGCAGTATTTT CASSLSRDGAADTQYF
- TRBJ2-2 - TRBV30 TGTGCCTGGGGGGCGGCTAGCGTAAACACCGGGGAGCTGTTTTTT CAWGAASVNTGELFF
many TRBJ2-2 - TRBV3-1 TGTGCCAGCAGCCAAGCCGCCCCACCGACCGGGGAGCTGTTTTTT CASSQAAPPTGELFF
many TRBJ2-5 TRBD2 TRBV25-1 TGTGCCAGCAGTGACCAGGGACTATTCCAAGAGACCCAGTACTTC CASSDQGLFQETQYF
- TRBJ2-7 TRBD2 TRBV28 TGTGCCAGCAGTCTATGGACTAGCGGGAGCTACGAGCAGTACTTC CASSLWTSGSYEQYF
few TRBJ1-1 - TRBV4-2 TGTGCCAGCAGCCAAGACCCGGGACCCATGAACACTGAAGCTTTCTTT CASSQDPGPMNTEAFF
few TRBJ1-2 TRBD1 TRBV27 TGTGCCAGCAGTTTAAGGGACAGTTCCTATGGCTACACCTTC CASSLRDSSYGYTF
- TRBJ2-5 TRBD2 TRBV12-3/TRBV12-4 TGTGCCAGCAGTGATAGACTAGCGGCATTTCGAGAGACCCAGTACTTC CASSDRLAAFRETQYF
- TRBJ2-3 - TRBV20-1 TGCAGTGCTAGGCTCAGGGCAAGCACAGATACGCAGTATTTT CSARLRASTDTQYF
few TRBJ2-5 - TRBV27 TGTGCCAGCAGTTTAAGAGAGGATGAGACCCAGTACTTC CASSLREDETQYF
- TRBJ2-7 TRBD1 TRBV5-1 TGCGCCAGCAGCTCCCTGGGACAGGGGGCCCTCTACGAGCAGTACTTC CASSSLGQGALYEQYF
- TRBJ2-1 TRBD2 TRBV20-1 TGCAGTGCTGAGACTAGCGGGAGTTCCGGGTTCAATGAGCAGTTCTTC CSAETSGSSGFNEQFF
few TRBJ2-1 - TRBV12-3/TRBV12-4 TGTGCCAGCAGTGTCGGGGGGCTATACAATGAGCAGTTCTTC CASSVGGLYNEQFF
- TRBJ1-1 - TRBV12-5 TGTGCTAGTGGTTTGGTACTTGGAGGGAGCACTGAAGCTTTCTTT CASGLVLGGSTEAFF
few TRBJ1-5 - TRBV6-6 TGTGCCAGCAGTCCCCACCATGACACGGCCCAGCCCCAGCATTTT CASSPHHDTAQPQHF
- TRBJ1-1 - TRBV7-2 TGTGCCAGCAGCGGCAGGAACACTGAAGCTTTCTTT CASSGRNTEAFF
- TRBJ2-2 - TRBV12-3/TRBV12-4 TGTGCCAGCAGCTCCGGGTGGAGCGGGGAGCTGTTTTTT CASSSGWSGELFF
many TRBJ1-2 - TRBV12-3/TRBV12-4 TGTGCCAGCAGTTTAAAGGCTAACTATGGCTACACCTTC CASSLKANYGYTF
few TRBJ2-3 - TRBV15 TGTGCCACCAGCAGGCAGGCCGGGACCCTCACCACAGATACGCAGTATTTT CATSRQAGTLTTDTQYF
many TRBJ2-1 TRBD1 TRBV5-1 TGCGCCAGCAGCTTGGGACAGGGCGGCTACAATGAGCAGTTCTTC CASSLGQGGYNEQFF
- TRBJ1-1 TRBD1 TRBV7-8 TGTGCCAGCAGCTTTTCTTCCCAGGGGGGGCAGAACACTGAAGCTTTCTTT CASSFSSQGGQNTEAFF
- TRBJ2-1 - TRBV5-1 TGCGCCAGCAGCTTGGCTCAGGCCCCCGGTGAGCAGTTCTTC CASSLAQAPGEQFF
- TRBJ2-3 TRBD2 TRBV19 TGTGCCAGTAGTAGAGGACTAGCCGATACGCAGTATTTT CASSRGLADTQYF
- TRBJ1-1 TRBD1 TRBV12-3/TRBV12-4 TGTGCCAGCAGGTTGACAGGGCCGAACACTGAAGCTTTCTTT CASRLTGPNTEAFF
- TRBJ2-1 - TRBV7-2 TGTGCCAGCAGCTTAGGACCTCTTGATGAGCAGTTCTTC CASSLGPLDEQFF
- TRBJ2-7 - TRBV6-6 TGTGCCAGCAGGGGCAGTTCACCCTACGAGCAGTACTTC CASRGSSPYEQYF
- TRBJ1-1 TRBD1 TRBV18 TGTGCCAGCTCACCGGGACAGGCTACTGAAGCTTTCTTT CASSPGQATEAFF
- TRBJ2-7 - TRBV20-1 TGCAGTGCTAGAGATCACAGCCGCTTCGGCGAGCAGTACTTC CSARDHSRFGEQYF
few TRBJ2-5 TRBD1 TRBV6-2/TRBV6-3 TGTGCCAGCAGTTTCACCGGGACAGGGGAGACCCAGTACTTC CASSFTGTGETQYF
- TRBJ1-5 - TRBV19 TGTGCCAGTAGTATAGTCTACACAGGGCGGGATCAGCCCCAGCATTTT CASSIVYTGRDQPQHF
- TRBJ2-3 TRBD2 TRBV29-1 TGCAGCGTTGATGGTAGCGGGAGGGCCTTCGGAGATACGCAGTATTTT CSVDGSGRAFGDTQYF
- TRBJ2-1 - TRBV28 TGTGCCAGCAGTGGAGTCTCCTACAATGAGCAGTTCTTC CASSGVSYNEQFF
- TRBJ2-1 TRBD2 TRBV23-1 TGCGCCAGCAGTCAGGCGAGCGGGAGGGCCTTAGATGAGCAGTTCTTC CASSQASGRALDEQFF
- TRBJ2-3 TRBD2 TRBV5-1 TGCGCCAGCAAGCCTAGCGGAACCACAGATACGCAGTATTTT CASKPSGTTDTQYF
- TRBJ2-1 - TRBV6-5 TGTGCCAGCAGTACTGGCGCGGGGGCCTCCTACAATGAGCAGTTCTTC CASSTGAGASYNEQFF
few TRBJ2-7 - TRBV28 TGTGCCAGCATTCCAGGGGGGGCGTACTACGAGCAGTACTTC CASIPGGAYYEQYF
few TRBJ2-7 - TRBV20-1 TGCAGTGCTAGATGGGCAGGGCAGGTTTACGAGCAGTACTTC CSARWAGQVYEQYF
- TRBJ2-1 TRBD2 TRBV11-1 TGTGCCAGCAGCCACAGGGAGGCGGGAGGTTTTGATGAGCAGTTCTTC CASSHREAGGFDEQFF
- TRBJ2-5 - TRBV27 TGTGCCAGCAGTTTGGGGACTCCACAAGAGACCCAGTACTTC CASSLGTPQETQYF
- TRBJ1-1 TRBD1 TRBV27 TGTGCCAGCAGTCATTTCTCCGGGACAGGGACCACTGAAGCTTTCTTT CASSHFSGTGTTEAFF
few TRBJ2-3 TRBD1 TRBV5-4 TGTGCCAGCAGCAGGACAGGGACTTGGACAGATACGCAGTATTTT CASSRTGTWTDTQYF
- TRBJ1-6 - TRBV7-6 TGTGCCAGCAGCGGGTTTTTCGGGGAAGAATCACCCCTCCACTTT CASSGFFGEESPLHF
few TRBJ2-5 - TRBV20-1 TGCAGTGCTCGACGGGAGCCCATGCCGCAAGAGACCCAGTACTTC CSARREPMPQETQYF